What follows are 3 T cell receptor beta chains derived from one specimen sequenced in a study of blood T cell repertoires in COVID-19. Repertoires were generated with immunoSEQ multiplex PCR, while TCRdb's copy carries only in-frame clones and drops some. The sample contains 250,000 or so clones, about nine tenths of which appear only once. The specimen was peripheral blood. Receptors were obtained from a middle-aged woman who had recovered from COVID-19.

V is TRBV5-1 and J is TRBJ2-1; 9 positions agree with TRBD1. The length of the CDR3 is 15 residues. V was pared by 3 bases and J by 7 bases, with 8 bases of the junction left unmatched. Per germline, CDR1 SGHRS and CDR2 YFSETQ. The CDR3 here is CASSSTGQGGNEQFF. As DNA, the CDR3 is TGCGCCAGCAGCTCGACGGGACAGGGAGGAAATGAGCAGTTCTTC.

The rearrangement joins TRBV5-4 to TRBJ2-1; D might be TRBD2 (5 bases). Trimming took 4 bases from V and 6 from J, leaving 11 bases between them. From germline, CDR1 is SGHNT and CDR2 YYREEE (reference sequence). The CDR3 covers 13 residues. The CDR3 spells CASSPGLTNEQFF. In DNA, the CDR3 is TGTGCCAGCAGCCCTGGACTCACCAATGAGCAGTTCTTC.

The genes are TRBV30 and TRBJ1-5; D unclear. V lost 1 base and J 2 bases, leaving 15 bases between the germline ends. The CDR3 totals 16 residues. Germline CDR1 is GTSNPN and CDR2 is SVGIG (reference sequence). CDR3 region: CAWSGGDIPGNQPQHF. CDR3 nucleotide sequence: TGTGCCTGGAGTGGGGGAGACATTCCTGGCAATCAGCCCCAGCATTTT.